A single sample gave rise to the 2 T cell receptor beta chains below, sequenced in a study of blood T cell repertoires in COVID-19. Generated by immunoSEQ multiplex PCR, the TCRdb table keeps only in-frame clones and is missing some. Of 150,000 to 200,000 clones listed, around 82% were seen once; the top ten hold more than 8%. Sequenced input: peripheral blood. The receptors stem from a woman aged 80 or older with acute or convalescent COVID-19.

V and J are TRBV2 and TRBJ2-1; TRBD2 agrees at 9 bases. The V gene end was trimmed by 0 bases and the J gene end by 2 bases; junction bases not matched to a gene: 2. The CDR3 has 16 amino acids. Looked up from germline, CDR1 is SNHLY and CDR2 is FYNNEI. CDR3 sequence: CASSEAQRGAYNEQFF. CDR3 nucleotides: TGTGCCAGCAGTGAAGCGCAGCGGGGGGCCTACAATGAGCAGTTCTTC. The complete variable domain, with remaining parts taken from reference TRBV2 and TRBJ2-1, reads EPEVTQTPSHQVTQMGQEVILRCVPISNHLYFYWYRQILGQKVEFLVSFYNNEISEKSEIFDDQFSVERPDGSNFTLKIRSTKLEDSAMYFCASSEAQRGAYNEQFFGPGTRLTVL.

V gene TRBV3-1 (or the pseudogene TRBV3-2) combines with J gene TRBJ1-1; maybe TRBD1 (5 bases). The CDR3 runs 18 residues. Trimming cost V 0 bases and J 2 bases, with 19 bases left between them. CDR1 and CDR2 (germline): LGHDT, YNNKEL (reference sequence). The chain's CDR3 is CASSQDRVGATANTEAFF. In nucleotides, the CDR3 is TGTGCCAGCAGCCAAGATAGGGTAGGGGCAACGGCTAACACTGAAGCTTTCTTT.